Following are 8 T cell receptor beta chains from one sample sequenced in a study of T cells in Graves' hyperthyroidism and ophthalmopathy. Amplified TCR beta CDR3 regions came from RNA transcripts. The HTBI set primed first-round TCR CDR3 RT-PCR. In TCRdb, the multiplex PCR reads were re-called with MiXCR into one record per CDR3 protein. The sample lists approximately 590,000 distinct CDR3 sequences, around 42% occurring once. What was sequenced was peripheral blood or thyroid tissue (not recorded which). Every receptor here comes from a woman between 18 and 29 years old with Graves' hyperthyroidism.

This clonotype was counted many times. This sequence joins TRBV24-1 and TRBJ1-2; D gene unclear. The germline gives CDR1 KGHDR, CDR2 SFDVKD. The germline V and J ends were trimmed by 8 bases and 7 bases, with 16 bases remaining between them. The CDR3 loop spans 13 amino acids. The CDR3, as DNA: TGTGCCACCAAACGACCGAATCCGGCTGGCTACACCTTC. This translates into CATKRPNPAGYTF.

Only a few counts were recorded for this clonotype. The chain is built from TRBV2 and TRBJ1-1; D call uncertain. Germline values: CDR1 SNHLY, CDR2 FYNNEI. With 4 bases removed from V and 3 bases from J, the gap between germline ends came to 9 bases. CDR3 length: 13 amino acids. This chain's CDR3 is CASSAAEDTEAFF. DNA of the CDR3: TGTGCCAGCAGTGCAGCAGAGGACACTGAAGCTTTCTTT.

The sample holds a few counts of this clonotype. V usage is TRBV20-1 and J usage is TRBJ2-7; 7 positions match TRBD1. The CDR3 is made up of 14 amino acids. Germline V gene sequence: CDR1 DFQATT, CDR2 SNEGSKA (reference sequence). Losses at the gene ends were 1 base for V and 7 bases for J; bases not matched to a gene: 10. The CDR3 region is CSARAAGGAWEQYF. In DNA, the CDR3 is TGCAGTGCTAGAGCGGCAGGGGGAGCTTGGGAGCAGTACTTC.

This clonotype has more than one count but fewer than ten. CDR3 in amino acids: CASSHTSGGEETQYF. CDR3 coding DNA: TGCGCCAGCAGCCATACCAGCGGGGGAGAAGAGACCCAGTACTTC. The rearrangement links TRBV4-3 to TRBJ2-5; TRBD2 agrees at 8 bases. The CDR3 is made up of 15 amino acids. The trim removed 3 bases at V and 3 bases at J, leaving 6 bases unmatched. Germline CDR1 is LGHNA and CDR2 is YSLEER.

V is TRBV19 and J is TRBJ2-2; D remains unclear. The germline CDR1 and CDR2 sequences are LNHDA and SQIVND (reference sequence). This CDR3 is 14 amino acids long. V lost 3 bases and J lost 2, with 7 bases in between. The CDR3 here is CASSMFANTGELFF. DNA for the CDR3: TGTGCCAGTAGTATGTTCGCCAACACCGGGGAGCTGTTTTTT.

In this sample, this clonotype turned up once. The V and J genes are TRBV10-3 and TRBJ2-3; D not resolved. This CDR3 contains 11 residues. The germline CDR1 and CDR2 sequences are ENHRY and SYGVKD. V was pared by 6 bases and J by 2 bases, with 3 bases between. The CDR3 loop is CAIRLTDTQYF. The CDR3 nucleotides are TGTGCCATCAGACTCACAGATACGCAGTATTTT.

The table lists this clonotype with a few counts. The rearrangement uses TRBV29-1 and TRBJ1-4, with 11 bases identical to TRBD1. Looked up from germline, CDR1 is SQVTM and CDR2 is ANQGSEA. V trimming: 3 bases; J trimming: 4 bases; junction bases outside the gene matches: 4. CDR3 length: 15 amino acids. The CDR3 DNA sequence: TGCAGCGTTGAGAGGGGGACAGGGGGTAATGAAAAACTGTTTTTT. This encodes CSVERGTGGNEKLFF.

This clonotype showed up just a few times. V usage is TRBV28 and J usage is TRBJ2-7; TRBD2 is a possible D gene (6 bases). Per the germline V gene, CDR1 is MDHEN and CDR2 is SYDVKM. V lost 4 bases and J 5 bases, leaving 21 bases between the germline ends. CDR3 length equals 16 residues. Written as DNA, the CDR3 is TGTGCCAGCAGTTCCACGGGAGCTACCCCAAATGACGAGCAGTACTTC. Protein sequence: CASSSTGATPNDEQYF.